Below, 12 T cell receptor beta chains from the same sample are listed, as sequenced in a study of beta chain features in type 1 diabetes. cDNA synthesis used the whole RNA isolate, giving expressed TCRB sequences. TCRdb's copy holds only in-frame clones and misses some; the assay was immunoSEQ multiplex PCR. The table lists hundreds of thousands of clones, over 12% of them singletons. These receptors' targets are unknown. Notes on the study in general: Significant though moderate, a shortening of TCRB CDR3s appeared in all four CD4+ subsets of Type 1 diabetes patients.

Sequences were obtained from naive CD4+ T cells from blood. Receptors were obtained from a young man with type 1 diabetes.

The rearrangement uses TRBV30 and TRBJ1-5; possible D gene TRBD1, 5 bases. Germline values: CDR1 GTSNPN, CDR2 SVGIG (reference sequence). V gave up 1 base and J gave up 5 bases, with 9 bases separating them. CDR3 size: 13 residues. CDR3 coding DNA: TGTGCCTGGAGTGGAGGGGACGATCAGCCCCAGCATTTT. Its translation: CAWSGGDDQPQHF.

This clone was seen only a few times. The V gene is TRBV6-5, the J gene TRBJ2-1; D unclear. The germline CDR1 and CDR2 sequences are MNHEY and SVGAGI. This CDR3 has 13 residues. The V gene lost 6 bases and the J gene lost 8 bases, with 14 bases spanning the gap. CDR3 residues: CASSQVRVDEQFF. CDR3 coding DNA: TGTGCCAGCAGCCAGGTCCGGGTCGATGAGCAGTTCTTC.

This chain joins TRBV18 and TRBJ2-7; TRBD1 might be the D (6 bases). V shed 0 bases and J shed 3 bases, with 12 bases lying between them. The CDR3 is 15 amino acids. Germline values: CDR1 KGHSH, CDR2 LQKENI. DNA of the CDR3: TGTGCCAGCTCACCACCGGCGCAGGGGCACTACGAGCAGTACTTC. It is translated as CASSPPAQGHYEQYF.

The chain couples TRBV7-2 to TRBJ1-6, with TRBD1 as a possible D gene (6 bases). CDR3 length: 12 amino acids. Germline V lookup: CDR1 SGHTA, CDR2 FQGNSA. V shed 5 bases and J shed 9 bases, with 8 bases lying between them. CDR3 sequence (DNA): TGTGCCAGCAGCCCAGGGGTTTCACCCCTCCACTTT. This gives the protein CASSPGVSPLHF.

The V and J genes are TRBV2 and TRBJ2-1; TRBD2 is a possible D gene (6 bases). Germline CDR1 SNHLY, CDR2 FYNNEI. The CDR3 runs 15 residues. The V gene lost 9 bases and the J gene lost 6 bases, with 21 bases spanning the gap. The CDR3: CASLPPGGAPNEQFF. DNA of the CDR3: TGTGCCAGTCTACCCCCCGGGGGAGCTCCCAATGAGCAGTTCTTC.

The chain joins TRBV15 to TRBJ1-5; the D is unclear. V gave up 0 bases and J gave up 0 bases, with 9 bases separating them. CDR1 is LNHNV and CDR2 is YYDKDF in the germline V gene (reference sequence). The CDR3 spans 16 residues. CDR3 residues: CATSRDQLYSNQPQHF. CDR3 sequence (DNA): TGTGCCACCAGCAGAGATCAGTTGTATAGCAATCAGCCCCAGCATTTT. The full variable domain, in which reference TRBV15 and TRBJ1-5 provide the parts outside the CDR3, is DAMVIQNPRYQVTQFGKPVTLSCSQTLNHNVMYWYQQKSSQAPKLLFHYYDKDFNNEADTPDNFQSRRPNTSFCFLDIRSPGLGDTAMYLCATSRDQLYSNQPQHFGDGTRLSIL.

This clone showed up just a few times. This rearrangement joins TRBV10-3 to TRBJ2-7; either TRBD1 or TRBD2 may supply D (5 bases each). V lost 7 bases and J 0 bases, leaving 19 bases between the germline ends. Germline V gives CDR1 ENHRY, CDR2 SYGVKD. CDR3 length: 16 residues. The DNA for the CDR3 is TGTGCCATCACCACCCAAGGGACGGCGGGCTCCTACGAGCAGTACTTC. Translated: CAITTQGTAGSYEQYF.

V and J are TRBV6-5 and TRBJ2-7; D may be TRBD1 (6 bases). Germline CDR1 is MNHEY and CDR2 is SVGAGI. V lost 0 bases to trimming and J lost 2 bases, with 11 bases between them. The CDR3 loop spans 15 amino acids. The CDR3 sequence: CASSYSGGPTYEQYF. CDR3 bases: TGTGCCAGCAGTTACTCTGGGGGCCCTACCTACGAGCAGTACTTC.

This clone showed up just a few times. The chain recombines TRBV10-3 with TRBJ2-3; D gene ambiguous. Germline lookup yields CDR1 ENHRY and CDR2 SYGVKD. Trimming took off 5 bases at V and 0 bases at J, with 9 bases between the two ends. The CDR3 sequence is 14 residues long. This chain's CDR3 is CAISQQPSTDTQYF. Written as DNA, the CDR3 is TGTGCCATCAGTCAGCAGCCGAGCACAGATACGCAGTATTTT.

This clone has a handful of counts. This chain links TRBV7-2 with TRBJ2-3; TRBD2 agrees at 14 bases. From germline, CDR1 is SGHTA and CDR2 FQGNSA. Trimming removed 5 bases from V and 5 bases from J; junction bases left unmatched: 3. The CDR3 sequence is 15 residues long. The CDR3 here is CASSIGTSGGDTQYF. CDR3 bases: TGTGCCAGCAGCATCGGGACTAGCGGGGGAGATACGCAGTATTTT. Using reference TRBV7-2 and TRBJ2-3 for the parts outside the CDR3, the full variable domain is GAGVSQSPSNKVTEKGKDVELRCDPISGHTALYWYRQSLGQGLEFLIYFQGNSAPDKSGLPSDRFSAERTGGSVSTLTIQRTQQEDSAVYLCASSIGTSGGDTQYFGPGTRLTVL.

This clone has only a few counts. The V gene is TRBV11-2, the J gene TRBJ2-1; a weak D match, TRBD2 (5 bases). The V gene's germline CDR1 is SGHAT and CDR2 FQNNGV. The CDR3 spans 15 residues. V was pared by 4 bases and J by 6 bases, with 16 bases between. The CDR3 reads CASSSRGIGSNEQFF. The CDR3 DNA follows: TGTGCCAGCAGCTCAAGAGGGATAGGGAGCAATGAGCAGTTCTTC.

This clone showed up just a few times. This chain joins TRBV29-1 and TRBJ1-5, with D perhaps TRBD1 (5 bases). Trimming removed 4 bases at V and 6 bases at J, with 13 bases between. This CDR3 is 13 amino acids long. CDR1 and CDR2 from the germline V gene are SQVTM and ANQGSEA. The CDR3 sequence is CSVVPGGGQPQHF. The CDR3 nucleotides read TGCAGCGTTGTCCCCGGGGGAGGTCAGCCCCAGCATTTT.